The entry below gives a single TCR beta chain sequence along with its context. The antigen is undetermined. J gave up 4 bases and V 6 bases, and 3 bases lay outside the gene matches. CDR1 is MNHEY, CDR2 SVGAGI, per germline. The CDR3 has 13 residues. The PCR employed 60 Vbeta primers together with 13 Jbeta primers. Produced via immunoSEQ multiplex PCR; TCRdb's table is partial and in-frame only. The data show approximately 110,000 clones, with 65% to 75% seen just once and around 4.9% held by the top ten. The data were taken from a study of cytomegalovirus exposure and HLA in healthy donors. Broader study findings: Later analysis identified a missense DCLRE1C variant that was linked to TCR beta V- and J-gene trimming. Analyses of presence/absence relied on an assumption of roughly uniform sequencing depth across donors.

V is TRBV6-5 and J is TRBJ1-5; TRBD1 matches 7 bases. The specimen sequenced was PBMCs. This TCR was sampled from a man aged 25-40 years in good health and CMV-seropositive. The CDR3 protein is CASRLTGNQPQHF. DNA of the CDR3: TGTGCCAGCAGGTTGACAGGGAATCAGCCCCAGCATTTT.